Below are 17 T cell receptor beta chains sequenced from a single sample in a study of shared clonotypes between healthy human individuals. TCRdb keeps only in-frame clones here, not all; method: immunoSEQ multiplex PCR. The sample shows some 2,500,000 clones, about 90% of them seen only once. Input material: naive CD4+ T cells from PBMCs. Specified subset: CD45RA+ positively selected. Receptors originate from a man aged 18 to 29 in good health. Some clones in this sample may be carry-over from other donors' samples.

V gene TRBV4-1 combines with J gene TRBJ2-3; 7 positions agree with TRBD2. Trimming took 4 bases from V and 2 from J; bases not matched to a gene: 9. Germline lookup yields CDR1 MGHRA and CDR2 YSYEKL. CDR3 length: 16 residues. The CDR3: CASSRPAKRDTDTQYF. DNA for the CDR3: TGCGCCAGCAGCCGACCAGCGAAGCGGGACACAGATACGCAGTATTTT.

The chain uses TRBV25-1 and TRBJ2-3, with unresolved D. The CDR3 contains 13 residues. V lost 4 bases to trimming and J lost 2 bases, with 7 bases between them. Germline V lookup: CDR1 MGHDK, CDR2 SYGVNS. CDR3 loop: CASSGQYTDTQYF. For the CDR3, the DNA is TGTGCCAGCAGTGGCCAATACACAGATACGCAGTATTTT. Drawing the rest from reference TRBV25-1 and TRBJ2-3, the complete variable domain is EADIYQTPRYLVIGTGKKITLECSQTMGHDKMYWYQQDPGMELHLIHYSYGVNSTEKGDLSSESTVSRIRTEHFPLTLESARPSHTSQYLCASSGQYTDTQYFGPGTRLTVL.

There are a few counts of this clone. The V and J genes are TRBV29-1 and TRBJ1-1; TRBD1 aligns across 8 bases. J lost 4 bases, V lost 7 bases, and 5 bases had no gene match. Germline V gene sequence: CDR1 SQVTM, CDR2 ANQGSEA. The CDR3 is made up of 12 amino acids. The CDR3 DNA follows: TGCAGCGCTTTAACAGGGGGCACTGAAGCTTTCTTT. This sequence encodes CSALTGGTEAFF. The full variable domain, in which reference TRBV29-1 and TRBJ1-1 provide the parts outside the CDR3, is SAVISQKPSRDICQRGTSLTIQCQVDSQVTMMFWYRQQPGQSLTLIATANQGSEATYESGFVIDKFPISRPNLTFSTLTVSNMSPEDSSIYLCSALTGGTEAFFGQGTRLTVV.

This sequence joins TRBV18 and TRBJ2-6; D is unclear. The CDR3 is 17 residues long. V lost 2 bases, J lost 2 bases, and 13 bases lay in between. The germline CDR1 and CDR2 sequences are KGHSH and LQKENI. The CDR3 loop reads CASSPVLGNTGANVLTF. CDR3 coding DNA: TGTGCCAGCTCACCAGTTTTAGGGAACACTGGGGCCAACGTCCTGACTTTC.

This chain connects TRBV9 to TRBJ1-4; D gene uncertain. Germline CDR1 is SGDLS and CDR2 is YYNGEE. There are 17 residues in the CDR3. V was pared by 0 bases and J by 5 bases, with 17 bases between. The CDR3 sequence: CASSVEGGGRKNEKLFF. CDR3 nucleotide sequence: TGTGCCAGCAGCGTAGAAGGTGGAGGGCGGAAAAATGAAAAACTGTTTTTT. Filled out from reference TRBV9 and TRBJ1-4, the complete variable domain reads DSGVTQTPKHLITATGQRVTLRCSPRSGDLSVYWYQQSLDQGLQFLIQYYNGEERAKGNILERFSAQQFPDLHSELNLSSLELGDSALYFCASSVEGGGRKNEKLFFGSGTQLSVL.

This sequence joins TRBV14 and TRBJ2-2, with D maybe TRBD2 (5 bases). Trimming removed 4 bases at V and 5 bases at J, with 23 bases between. The CDR3 is 18 residues long. Germline-derived CDR1 and CDR2 are SGHDN and FVKESK. As DNA, the CDR3 is TGTGCCAGCAGCCCCGTACCAGCGGCTCTAATCGGGACCGGGGAGCTGTTTTTT. Protein sequence: CASSPVPAALIGTGELFF.

On this clone itself: The junction and the germline gene differ at one end; a read error may be behind it. CDR3 bases: TGTGCCAGCAGCGTAGGGGCAGCCCACCAGGAGACCCAGTACTTC. Protein: CASSVGAAHQETQYF. The chain combines TRBV9 with TRBJ2-5; no definite D call. The CDR3 has 15 amino acids. Germline CDR1 is SGDLS and CDR2 is YYNGEE.

The chain joins TRBV27 to TRBJ2-1, with D unresolved. Germline CDR1 is MNHEY and CDR2 is SMNVEV (reference sequence). The CDR3 has 11 residues. With 3 bases removed from V and 10 bases from J, the gap between germline ends came to 7 bases. CDR3 DNA sequence: TGTGCCAGCAGTTTTCTAGGAGAGCAGTTCTTC. Its translation is CASSFLGEQFF.

The J gene is TRBJ1-2, the V gene TRBV5-1, with 8 bases matching TRBD1. Germline CDR1 SGHRS, CDR2 YFSETQ. The CDR3 has 15 residues. The V and J ends lost 4 bases and 4 bases, in that order; junction bases with no gene match: 9. CDR3 sequence: CASSVGQGAGYGYTF. The CDR3 coding sequence is TGCGCCAGCAGCGTTGGTCAGGGGGCCGGCTATGGCTACACCTTC.

This clone was seen only once. The rearrangement joins TRBV7-2 to TRBJ2-5; D unresolved. The CDR3 has 13 residues. Trimming shortened V by 5 bases and J by 4 bases, and 11 bases separated the two germline ends. Per germline, CDR1 SGHTA and CDR2 FQGNSA. CDR3 amino acids: CASSRTVLETQYF. The CDR3 nucleotides read TGTGCCAGCAGCCGCACAGTTTTAGAGACCCAGTACTTC.

The chain employs TRBV5-4 and TRBJ1-1, with 9 bases that match TRBD1. V was clipped by 2 bases and J by 5 bases; unmatched bases: 7. This CDR3 comprises 15 residues. CDR1 is SGHNT and CDR2 is YYREEE in the germline V gene (reference sequence). CDR3 sequence reads: CASSFMGQGRTEAFF. As DNA, the CDR3 is TGTGCCAGCAGCTTTATGGGACAGGGCCGAACTGAAGCTTTCTTT. The full variable domain, with the rest looked up from reference TRBV5-4 and TRBJ1-1, is ETGVTQSPTHLIKTRGQQVTLRCSSQSGHNTVSWYQQALGQGPQFIFQYYREEENGRGNFPPRFSGLQFPNYSSELNVNALELDDSALYLCASSFMGQGRTEAFFGQGTRLTVV.

The CDR3 sequence is CASGTGTSRDEQFF. CDR3 coding DNA: TGTGCCAGCGGCACCGGGACTAGTCGAGATGAGCAGTTCTTC. This chain links TRBV7-2 with TRBJ2-1; 8 bases are shared with TRBD2. Germline V CDR1 and CDR2: SGHTA, FQGNSA. Losses at the gene ends were 8 bases for V and 8 bases for J; bases not matched to a gene: 11. This CDR3 has 14 amino acids.

V is TRBV2 and J is TRBJ1-1; D is unclear. The CDR3 totals 13 residues. Germline V CDR1 and CDR2: SNHLY, FYNNEI. V dropped 6 bases and J dropped 0 bases, with 8 bases sitting between them. The CDR3 region has the DNA TGTGCCAGCAGGGGGATCATGAACACTGAAGCTTTCTTT. Protein: CASRGIMNTEAFF.

The chain recombines TRBV18 with TRBJ1-5; 8 bases are a match to TRBD1. The CDR3 spans 16 residues. The J segment lost 6 bases and the V segment lost 3 bases, leaving 10 bases of the junction unmatched. CDR1 is KGHSH, CDR2 LQKENI, per germline. CDR3: CASSPNNPGGVQPQHF. For the CDR3, the DNA is TGTGCCAGCTCACCGAATAACCCAGGGGGCGTTCAGCCCCAGCATTTT.

The chain recombines TRBV27 with TRBJ1-2; 9 positions match TRBD1. Germline CDR1 and CDR2: MNHEY and SMNVEV (reference sequence). Trimming at V came to 5 bases and at J to 0 bases, leaving 4 bases not matched to a gene. The CDR3 covers 15 residues. The CDR3: CASSGTGGSNYGYTF. The CDR3 DNA reads TGTGCCAGCAGTGGAACAGGGGGCTCTAACTATGGCTACACCTTC.

This clone was counted at least ten times. The chain is built from TRBV5-6 and TRBJ1-1; weak D call: TRBD1 (5 bases). This CDR3 contains 12 residues. Germline values: CDR1 SGHDT, CDR2 YYEEEE. Trimming took 1 base from V and 4 from J, leaving 5 bases between them. CDR3 sequence (DNA): TGTGCCAGCAGCTTGAGGGGCACTGAAGCTTTCTTT. Translation: CASSLRGTEAFF.

Regarding this clone: A much larger clone sits a single nucleotide away, making a read error possible. This CDR3 is also generated by other DNA sequences in the sample. The genes are TRBV25-1 and TRBJ2-2; weak D call: TRBD1 (5 bases). The germline gives CDR1 MGHDK, CDR2 SYGVNS. The V gene lost 3 bases and the J gene lost 4 bases, with 6 bases spanning the gap. The CDR3 covers 13 residues. The CDR3 DNA follows: TGTGCCAGCAGTGACAGGGTCACCGGGGAGCTGTTTTTT. It yields the protein CASSDRVTGELFF. The full variable domain, in which reference TRBV25-1 and TRBJ2-2 provide the parts outside the CDR3, is EADIYQTPRYLVIGTGKKITLECSQTMGHDKMYWYQQDPGMELHLIHYSYGVNSTEKGDLSSESTVSRIRTEHFPLTLESARPSHTSQYLCASSDRVTGELFFGEGSRLTVL.